The source of this T cell receptor beta chain is a study of radiation and T cells in renal cell carcinoma. Per the germline V gene, CDR1 is LNHNV and CDR2 is YYDKDF (reference sequence). The CDR3 sequence is 16 residues long. The V end was cut by 3 bases, the J end by 8 bases, with 20 bases between. Using immunoSEQ multiplex PCR, the repertoire was profiled, and TCRdb retains in-frame clones only, with some absent. The sample contains some 120,000 clones, 88% of which appear only once. Details on this clone: The antigen remains undetermined.

Time point described: blood 2 weeks post-SBRT. Indicated treatment: 15 Gy SBRT to primary tumor, nephrectomy 4 weeks later. Overall study results and limits: Without pretreatment biopsies, baseline tumor clonotype presence was undetermined. From baseline, blood top tumor clonotypes peaked at 2 weeks post-radiation.

The sequencing here drew on blood, taken from a patient whose treatment included radiotherapy and nephrectomy. The chain couples TRBV15 to TRBJ2-1; tentatively, D is TRBD1 or TRBD2 (5 bases each). The clonotype originates from a woman aged 65 to 85 with renal cell carcinoma. CDR3 sequence (DNA): TGTGCCACCAGCAGTCCGACGGGACGGAGGTCGGATGAGCAGTTCTTC. It translates to CATSSPTGRRSDEQFF.